Listed below are T cell receptor beta chains from one sample, sequenced in a study of OX40 agonist ivuxolimab in advanced cancers. Here immunoSEQ multiplex PCR was the method, and the copy in TCRdb shows in-frame clones only, minus some. Among fewer than 80,000 clones listed, 85% were seen once. Specimen: CD4+ or CD8+ T cells sorted from blood, collected in a trial of the OX40 agonist ivuxolimab. These receptors all stem from an adult with an advanced solid tumor such as melanoma, head and neck, liver or kidney cancer. Each CDR3 is given with its conserved first and last residue. The order of the fields is clone size, D gene, V gene, J gene, CDR3 DNA, CDR3 protein. The D gene is left open where the match is weak. A row's size may be missing; if present it is once, few, many or a size class.

once	NA	TRBV27	TRBJ2-1	TGTGCCAGCAGCTTCCTATTGAGGGAGCACAATGAGCAGTTCTTC	CASSFLLREHNEQFF
NA	NA	TRBV30	TRBJ1-3	TGTGCCTGGAGTGTTCCCTGGGGCTCTGGAAACACCATATATTTT	CAWSVPWGSGNTIYF
NA	TRBD2	TRBV10-3	TRBJ2-7	TGTGCCATCGGGACTAGCGGTAGCGTTCTCTACGAGCAGTACTTC	CAIGTSGSVLYEQYF
NA	NA	TRBV12-5	TRBJ1-1	TGTGCTAGTGGCTCTACTTCGTCGGTAGCTTTCTTT	CASGSTSSVAFF
NA	NA	TRBV2	TRBJ2-7	TGTGCCAGCAGCCCTCGAGTAACTTCTGGTCCTGAGCAGTACTTC	CASSPRVTSGPEQYF
NA	NA	TRBV28	TRBJ1-2	TGTGCCAGCAGTTTGATTCCAGATGGCTACACCTTC	CASSLIPDGYTF
NA	NA	TRBV2	TRBJ2-2	TGTGCCAGCAGTAGGCAGTCTCTAGGCAGCGGGGAGCTGTTTTTT	CASSRQSLGSGELFF
NA	NA	TRBV28	TRBJ2-7	TGTGCCAGCAGGAGGGTCTACGAGCAGTACTTC	CASRRVYEQYF
NA	NA	TRBV7-8	TRBJ2-1	TGTGCCAGCAGCTTCTGGCGTGGGCTAGCCAACTACAATGAGCAGTTCTTC	CASSFWRGLANYNEQFF
NA	TRBD1	TRBV2	TRBJ1-5	TGTGCCAGCAGGATAGACAGGGGGCCTAATCAGCCCCAGCATTTT	CASRIDRGPNQPQHF
NA	TRBD1	TRBV6-6	TRBJ2-5	TGTGCCAGCAACCCGACAGGGAAGGAGACCCAGTACTTC	CASNPTGKETQYF
NA	TRBD2	TRBV10-3	TRBJ2-7	TGTGCCATCAGGACCCCCCCCGGGACTAGTAGCGAGCAGTACTTC	CAIRTPPGTSSEQYF
NA	NA	TRBV19	TRBJ2-3	TGTGCCAGTAGTCCCGGACTCCGGAGCACAGATACGCAGTATTTT	CASSPGLRSTDTQYF
NA	NA	TRBV11-2	TRBJ2-3	TGTGCATCGAAAGGGGGGCCAGGCCGCACAGATACGCAGTATTTT	CASKGGPGRTDTQYF
NA	NA	TRBV7-2	TRBJ1-4	TGTGCCTCCTCAGGGGCCGGGCAAAAACTGTTTTTT	CASSGAGQKLFF
once	NA	TRBV7-9	TRBJ2-3	TGTGCCAGCAGCCGGGGCTTGGGAGGAAAAGATACGCAGTATTTT	CASSRGLGGKDTQYF
NA	NA	TRBV27	TRBJ1-1	TGTGCCAGCAACAACAGGGTCGGCACTGAAGCTTTCTTT	CASNNRVGTEAFF
once	NA	TRBV11-2	TRBJ2-4	TGTGCCAGCAGCTTCACAGGCCTAGCCAAAAACATTCAGTACTTC	CASSFTGLAKNIQYF
NA	TRBD2	TRBV9	TRBJ2-1	TGTGCCAGCAGCCCGCGGACTAGCCAGAGGTACAATGAGCAGTTCTTC	CASSPRTSQRYNEQFF
NA	TRBD2	TRBV4-2	TRBJ2-2	TGTGCCAGCAGCCCCCGGGGAGGGGACACCGGGGAGCTGTTTTTT	CASSPRGGDTGELFF
NA	TRBD2	TRBV4-3	TRBJ2-3	TGCGCCAGCAGCCAAGGATTAGCGGGGGGCGCAGATACGCAGTATTTT	CASSQGLAGGADTQYF
NA	NA	TRBV6-6	TRBJ2-3	TGTGCCAGCAGTTACTCGAGGTTGGGTGGCACAGATACGCAGTATTTT	CASSYSRLGGTDTQYF
NA	NA	TRBV6-5	TRBJ2-3	TGTGCCAGCAGTTACCAGGACACCACAGATACGCAGTATTTT	CASSYQDTTDTQYF
NA	NA	TRBV6-1	TRBJ2-1	TGTGCCAGCCGGCTCTCCTACAATGAGCAGTTCTTC	CASRLSYNEQFF
few	NA	TRBV27	TRBJ2-3	TGTGCCAGCAGTTTATTCTGGGAACTCACAGATACGCAGTATTTT	CASSLFWELTDTQYF